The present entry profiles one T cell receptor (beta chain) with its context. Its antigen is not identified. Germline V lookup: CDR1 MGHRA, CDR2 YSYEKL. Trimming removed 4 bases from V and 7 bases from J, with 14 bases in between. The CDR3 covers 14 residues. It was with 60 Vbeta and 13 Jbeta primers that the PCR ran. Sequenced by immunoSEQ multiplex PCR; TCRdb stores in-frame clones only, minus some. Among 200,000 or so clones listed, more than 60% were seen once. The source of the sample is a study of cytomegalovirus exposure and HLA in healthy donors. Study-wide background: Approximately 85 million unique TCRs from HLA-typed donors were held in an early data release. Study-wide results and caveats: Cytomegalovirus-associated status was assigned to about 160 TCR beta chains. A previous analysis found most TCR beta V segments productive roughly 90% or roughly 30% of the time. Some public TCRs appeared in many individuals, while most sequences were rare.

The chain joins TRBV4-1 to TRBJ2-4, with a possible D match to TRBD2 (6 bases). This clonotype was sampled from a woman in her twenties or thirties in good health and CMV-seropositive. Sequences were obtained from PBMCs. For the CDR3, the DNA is TGCGCCAGCAGCCCTACCTGGGGGGATAACATTCAGTACTTC. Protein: CASSPTWGDNIQYF.